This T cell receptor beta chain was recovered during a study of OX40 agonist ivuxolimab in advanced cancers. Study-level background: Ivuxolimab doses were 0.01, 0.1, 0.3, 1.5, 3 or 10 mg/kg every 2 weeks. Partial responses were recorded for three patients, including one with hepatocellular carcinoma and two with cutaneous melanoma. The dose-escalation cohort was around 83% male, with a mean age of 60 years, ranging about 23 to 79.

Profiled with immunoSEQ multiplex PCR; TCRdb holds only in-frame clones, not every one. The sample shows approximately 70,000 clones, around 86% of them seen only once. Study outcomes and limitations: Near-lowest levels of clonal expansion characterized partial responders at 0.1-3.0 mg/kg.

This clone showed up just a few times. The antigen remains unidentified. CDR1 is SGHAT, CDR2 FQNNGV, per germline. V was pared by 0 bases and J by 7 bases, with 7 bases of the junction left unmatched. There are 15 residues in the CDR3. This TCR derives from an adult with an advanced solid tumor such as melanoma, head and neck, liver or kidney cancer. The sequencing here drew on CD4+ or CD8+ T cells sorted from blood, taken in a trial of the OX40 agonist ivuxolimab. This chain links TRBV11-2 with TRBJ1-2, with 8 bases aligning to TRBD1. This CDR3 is CASSLDPGGFGGYTF. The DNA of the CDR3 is TGTGCCAGCAGCTTAGACCCAGGGGGCTTCGGTGGCTACACCTTC.